This T cell receptor (beta chain) is drawn from a study of blood T cell repertoires in COVID-19. Sequencing used immunoSEQ multiplex PCR; TCRdb keeps in-frame clones, though not all of them. The sample includes 60,000 to 80,000 clones, 80% to 90% of them seen just once. Per the germline V gene, CDR1 is SGHNT and CDR2 is YYREEE (reference sequence). V trimming: 6 bases; J trimming: 2 bases; junction bases outside the gene matches: 7. This CDR3 region has 15 residues. The receptor was isolated from a human donor in a cohort sampled during active COVID-19. The V gene is TRBV5-4, the J gene TRBJ2-1, with 8 bases that match TRBD1. The sequencing sample was made of peripheral blood. As DNA, the CDR3 is TGTGCCAGCAAAGCCGACAGGGGAACCTACAATGAGCAGTTCTTC. The encoded protein is CASKADRGTYNEQFF.